These 3 T cell receptor beta chains originate from one sample sequenced in a study of vaccination and CD4 T cells after COVID-19. Sample treatment: approximately nine-day PBMC culture with coronavirus spike peptide pools or control peptides (ViraFEST assay). Their antigen targets remain unknown. Once obtained from cultured CD4+ T cells, the DNA was sequenced using the Oncomine TCR Beta short-read assay. TCRdb reprocessed the PCR reads via MiXCR and lists one record per CDR3 protein. This sample carries around 9,300 distinct CDR3 sequences, about a fifth of them seen once, and the ten largest clones take over 20%. The specimen comprised CD4+ T cells from blood, cultured in vitro, sampled after SARS-CoV-2 vaccination. These receptors originate from a human donor who had recovered from COVID-19.

By proportion, this clonotype is medium-sized. The CDR3 coding sequence is TGTGCCAGCACCTCGGGGGGGGTGGGCAATCAGCCCCAGCATTTT. It encodes CASTSGGVGNQPQHF. This chain uses TRBV28 with TRBJ1-5, with D tentatively TRBD1 (5 bases). The length of the CDR3 is 15 residues. Trimming shortened V by 7 bases and J by 2 bases, and 15 bases separated the two germline ends. CDR1 and CDR2 from the germline V gene are MDHEN and SYDVKM.

This clonotype came up many times. V is TRBV20-1 and J is TRBJ1-2; D uncertain. The CDR3 contains 12 residues. The V end lost 5 bases, the J end lost 3 bases, and 10 bases lay between the germline ends. Germline CDR1 reads DFQATT; CDR2 reads SNEGSKA (reference sequence). The CDR3 nucleotides are TGCAGTGCTGCGGAAGCGGACTATGGCTACACCTTC. The encoded protein is CSAAEADYGYTF.

This clonotype was observed a few times. The chain is built from TRBV10-3 and TRBJ1-1; D remains unclear. Looked up from germline, CDR1 is ENHRY and CDR2 is SYGVKD. This CDR3 is built from 14 residues. V dropped 2 bases and J dropped 3 bases, with 10 bases sitting between them. DNA of the CDR3: TGTGCCATCAGTGAGAAGGCTTTGGACACTGAAGCTTTCTTT. Translation gives CAISEKALDTEAFF.